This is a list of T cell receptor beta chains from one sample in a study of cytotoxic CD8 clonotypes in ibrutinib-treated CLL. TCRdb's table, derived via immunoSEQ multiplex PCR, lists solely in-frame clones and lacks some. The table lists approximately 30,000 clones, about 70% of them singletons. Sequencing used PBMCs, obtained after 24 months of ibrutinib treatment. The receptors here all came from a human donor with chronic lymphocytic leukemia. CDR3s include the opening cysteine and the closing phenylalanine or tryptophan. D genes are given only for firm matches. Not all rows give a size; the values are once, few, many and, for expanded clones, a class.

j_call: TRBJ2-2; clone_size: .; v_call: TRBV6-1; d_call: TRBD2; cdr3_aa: CASREAGGRELFF; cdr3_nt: TGTGCCAGCAGGGAAGCGGGGGGCCGCGAGCTGTTTTTT
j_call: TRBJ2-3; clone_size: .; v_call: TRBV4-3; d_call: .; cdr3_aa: CASSLTDTQYF; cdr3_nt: TGCGCCAGCAGCCTTACAGATACGCAGTATTTT
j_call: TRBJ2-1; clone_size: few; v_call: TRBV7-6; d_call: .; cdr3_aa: CASSFRQETSYNEQFF; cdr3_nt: TGTGCCAGCAGCTTCCGACAGGAAACTTCCTACAATGAGCAGTTCTTC
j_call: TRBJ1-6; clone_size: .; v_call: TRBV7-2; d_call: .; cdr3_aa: CASSLGQGTSPLHF; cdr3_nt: TGTGCCAGCAGCTTAGGGCAGGGGACTTCACCCCTCCACTTT
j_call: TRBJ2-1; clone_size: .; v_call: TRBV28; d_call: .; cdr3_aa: CASTRVKQFF; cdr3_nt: TGTGCCAGCACCCGGGTAAAGCAGTTCTTC
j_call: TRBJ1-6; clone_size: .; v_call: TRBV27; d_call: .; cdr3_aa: CASSSGSPVGGPLHF; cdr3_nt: TGTGCCAGCAGTTCAGGTTCTCCCGTTGGGGGACCCCTCCACTTT
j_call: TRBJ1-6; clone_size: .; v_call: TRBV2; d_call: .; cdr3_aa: CASSDSSGDNSPLHF; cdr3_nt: TGTGCCAGCAGTGATTCTAGTGGGGATAATTCACCCCTCCACTTT
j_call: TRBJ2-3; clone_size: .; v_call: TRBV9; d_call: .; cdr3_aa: CASSERGSTDTQYF; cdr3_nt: TGTGCCAGCAGCGAGAGAGGGAGCACAGATACGCAGTATTTT
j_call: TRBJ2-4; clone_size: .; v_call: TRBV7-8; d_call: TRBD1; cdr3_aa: CASSWTEAGQGLIQYF; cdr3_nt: TGTGCCAGCAGCTGGACTGAAGCGGGACAGGGTCTCATTCAGTACTTC
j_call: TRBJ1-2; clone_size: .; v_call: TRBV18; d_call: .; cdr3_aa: CASSPQQGDGYTF; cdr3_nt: TGTGCCAGCTCACCTCAGCAGGGTGATGGCTACACCTTC
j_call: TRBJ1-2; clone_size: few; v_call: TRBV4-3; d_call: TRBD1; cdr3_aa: CASSQQGEFYGYTF; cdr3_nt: TGCGCCAGCAGCCAACAGGGGGAATTCTATGGCTACACCTTC
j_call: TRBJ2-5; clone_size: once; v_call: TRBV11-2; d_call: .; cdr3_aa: CASSLRARQSPGETQYF; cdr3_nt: TGTGCCAGCAGCTTAAGGGCGCGGCAATCCCCAGGGGAGACCCAGTACTTC
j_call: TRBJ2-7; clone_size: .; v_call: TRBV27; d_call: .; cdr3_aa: CASSSVDSAYEQYF; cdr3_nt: TGTGCCAGCAGTTCCGTGGACAGCGCATACGAGCAGTACTTC
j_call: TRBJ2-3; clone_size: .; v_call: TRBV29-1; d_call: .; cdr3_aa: CSVSPGTGGTQYF; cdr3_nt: TGCAGCGTTTCCCCCGGGACCGGCGGTACGCAGTATTTT
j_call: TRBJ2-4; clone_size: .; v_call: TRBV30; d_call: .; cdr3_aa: CAFLKGGNIQYF; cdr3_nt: TGTGCCTTCTTAAAGGGGGGAAACATTCAGTACTTC
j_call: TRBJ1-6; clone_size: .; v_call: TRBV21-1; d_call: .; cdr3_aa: CASSIPGHHHNSPLHF; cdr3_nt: TGTGCCAGCAGCATACCGGGACACCACCATAATTCACCCCTCCACTTT
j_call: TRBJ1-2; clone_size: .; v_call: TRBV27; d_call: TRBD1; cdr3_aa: CASSRQGDYGYTF; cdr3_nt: TGTGCCAGCAGTCGACAGGGAGACTATGGCTACACCTTC
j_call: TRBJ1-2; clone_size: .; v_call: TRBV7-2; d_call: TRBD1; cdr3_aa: CASSLGWRQGGGYTF; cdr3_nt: TGTGCCAGCAGCTTAGGATGGAGACAGGGGGGTGGCTACACCTTC
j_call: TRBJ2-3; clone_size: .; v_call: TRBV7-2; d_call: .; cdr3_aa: CASSLGTSTDTQYF; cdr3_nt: TGTGCCAGCAGCTTGGGGACTAGCACAGATACGCAGTATTTT
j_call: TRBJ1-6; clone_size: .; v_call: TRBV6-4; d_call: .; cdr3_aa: CASPAPAAGYNSPLHF; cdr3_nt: TGTGCCAGCCCCGCCCCGGCTGCTGGCTATAATTCACCCCTCCACTTT
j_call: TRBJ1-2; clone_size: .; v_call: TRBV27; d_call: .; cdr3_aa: CASSLRSLNYGYTF; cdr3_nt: TGTGCCAGCAGTTTAAGGAGTCTTAACTATGGCTACACCTTC
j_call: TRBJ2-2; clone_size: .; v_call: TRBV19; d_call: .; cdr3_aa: CASSMGSPTGELFF; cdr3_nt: TGTGCCAGTAGTATGGGCAGCCCCACCGGGGAGCTGTTTTTT
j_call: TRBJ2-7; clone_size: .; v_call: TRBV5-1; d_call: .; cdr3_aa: CASSLEPTGSMYEQYF; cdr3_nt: TGCGCCAGCAGCTTGGAGCCCACAGGGTCAATGTACGAGCAGTACTTC
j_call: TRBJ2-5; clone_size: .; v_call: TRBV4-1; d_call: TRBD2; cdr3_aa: CASSQEATGLAEQETQYF; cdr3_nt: TGCGCCAGCAGCCAAGAAGCGACGGGACTAGCGGAGCAAGAGACCCAGTACTTC
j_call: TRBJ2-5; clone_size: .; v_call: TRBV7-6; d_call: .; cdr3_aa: CASSLGSVQETQYF; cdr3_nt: TGTGCCAGCAGCTTAGGGTCAGTCCAAGAGACCCAGTACTTC
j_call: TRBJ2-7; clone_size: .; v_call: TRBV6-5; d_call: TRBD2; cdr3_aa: CASSSREVYEQYF; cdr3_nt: TGTGCCAGCAGCTCGCGGGAGGTATACGAGCAGTACTTC
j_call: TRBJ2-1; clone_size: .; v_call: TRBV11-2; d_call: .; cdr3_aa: CASSSSTIEQFF; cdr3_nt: TGTGCCAGCAGCTCGTCTACAATCGAGCAGTTCTTC
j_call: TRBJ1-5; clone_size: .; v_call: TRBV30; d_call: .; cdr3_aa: CAWSGTSGGNQPQHF; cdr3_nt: TGTGCCTGGAGCGGGACGTCGGGGGGCAATCAGCCCCAGCATTTT
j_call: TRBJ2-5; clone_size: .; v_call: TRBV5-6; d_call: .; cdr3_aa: CASSWSDGETQYF; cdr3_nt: TGTGCCAGCAGTTGGTCGGATGGGGAGACCCAGTACTTC
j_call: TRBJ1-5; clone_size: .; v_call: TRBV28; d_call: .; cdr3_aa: CASSFRFRGKDFGLMDQPQHF; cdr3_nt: TGTGCCAGCAGTTTTAGGTTTAGAGGGAAAGACTTTGGGCTGATGGATCAGCCCCAGCATTTT
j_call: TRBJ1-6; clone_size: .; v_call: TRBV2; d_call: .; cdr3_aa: CASNPPRLGNNSPLHF; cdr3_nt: TGTGCCAGCAACCCACCCAGGTTGGGCAATAATTCACCCCTCCACTTT
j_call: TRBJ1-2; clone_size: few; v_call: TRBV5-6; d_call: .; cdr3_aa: CASSFGFDGYTF; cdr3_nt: TGTGCCAGCAGCTTTGGATTCGATGGCTACACCTTC